One sample yielded the 12 T cell receptor beta chains listed below, sequenced in a study of blood T cells in healthy people across ages. A second about 6 to 12 cycle PCR used barcoded and J-beta primers. TCRdb reprocessed the 5' RACE reads via MiXCR and lists one record per CDR3 protein. The sample comprises 1.5 million to 2 million distinct CDR3 sequences, about 35% of which are singletons, and roughly 12% rests with the top ten. What was sequenced was blood. The receptors here all came from a woman aged 25 to 39 in good health.

The genes are TRBV10-3 and TRBJ1-5, with TRBD1 as a possible D gene (5 bases). The CDR3 spans 15 residues. CDR1 ENHRY and CDR2 SYGVKD come from the germline V gene. V was clipped by 3 bases and J by 2 bases, with 11 bases between them. In DNA, the CDR3 is TGTGCCATCAGTGACCGGCGAGGGGGCAATCAGCCCCAGCATTTT. Its protein is CAISDRRGGNQPQHF.

Details on this clonotype: At one of its ends the junction is not consistent with the germline gene, which may arise from a read error. The V gene is TRBV9, the J gene TRBJ2-1; 9 nucleotides agree with TRBD1. The germline V gene encodes CDR1 SGDLS and CDR2 YYNGEE. The CDR3 is 13 residues long. The DNA of the CDR3 is TGTGCCGGCAGCGCCGGACAGGGGAATGAGCGGTTCTTC. This codes for CAGSAGQGNERFF.

With regard to this clonotype: The germline gene is not matched at one end of the junction; a read error may be the cause. This chain joins TRBV12-3 or TRBV12-4 and TRBJ2-5; D is ambiguous. The CDR3 is 12 residues long. The CDR3 is CASSVRQEAQYF. The DNA of the CDR3 is TGTGCCAGCAGTGTGAGACAAGAGGCCCAGTACTTC.

This clonotype has just one count. The chain joins TRBV12-5 to TRBJ2-1; D tentatively fits TRBD1 or TRBD2 (5 bases each). CDR3 length: 15 amino acids. Trimming removed 5 bases at V and 7 bases at J, with 18 bases between. In germline, CDR1 is LGHNT, CDR2 FRNRAP. CDR3 loop: CASGEGVAGVNEQFF. In DNA, the CDR3 is TGTGCTAGTGGTGAAGGGGTTGCGGGTGTGAATGAGCAGTTCTTC.

This clonotype was recorded many times. The chain uses TRBV28 and TRBJ2-7; D ambiguous. Germline V gene sequence: CDR1 MDHEN, CDR2 SYDVKM. This CDR3 has 15 residues. The V end was cut by 6 bases, the J end by 1 base, with 16 bases between. CDR3 region: CASSLNPGASYEQYF. For the CDR3, the DNA is TGTGCCAGCAGCCTTAACCCAGGTGCTTCCTACGAGCAGTACTTC.

This sequence joins TRBV5-1 and TRBJ2-7, with D tentatively TRBD1 (5 bases). Germline loops: CDR1 SGHRS, CDR2 YFSETQ. V was clipped by 1 base and J by 1 base, with 12 bases between them. The CDR3 length is 15 residues. For the CDR3, the DNA is TGCGCCAGCAGCTTGATTGGGCAGGGATCCTACGAGCAGTACTTC. It codes for CASSLIGQGSYEQYF.

The J gene is TRBJ2-7, the V gene TRBV20-1, with TRBD2 matching over 7 bases. CDR3 length: 16 residues. Germline trimming cut 2 bases from V and 0 bases from J; bases unmatched to any gene: 10. Per germline, CDR1 DFQATT and CDR2 SNEGSKA (reference sequence). The CDR3 loop reads CSARNLAGVSSYEQYF. The CDR3 nucleotides read TGCAGTGCTAGAAACTTAGCGGGCGTCAGCTCCTACGAGCAGTACTTC.

The table lists this clonotype with a few counts. The chain couples TRBV20-1 to TRBJ1-2; the match to TRBD1 covers 9 bases. CDR3 length equals 13 residues. V gave up 0 bases and J gave up 8 bases; unmatched junction bases: 4. CDR1 DFQATT and CDR2 SNEGSKA come from the germline V gene (reference sequence). The CDR3 sequence: CSARDRTGAGYTF. The CDR3 DNA reads as TGCAGTGCTAGAGACCGGACAGGGGCAGGCTACACCTTC.

The chain joins TRBV11-2 to TRBJ2-1, with TRBD2 matching 11 bases. Germline CDR1 is SGHAT and CDR2 is FQNNGV. The CDR3 totals 17 residues. After removal of 2 bases from V and 7 bases from J, the junction contained 10 bases not matched to a gene. The CDR3 here is CASSLNLWLAGGNEQFF. The CDR3 DNA follows: TGTGCCAGCAGCTTAAACCTATGGCTAGCGGGGGGAAATGAGCAGTTCTTC.

This clonotype was observed a few times. V gene TRBV7-3 combines with J gene TRBJ1-6, with 7 bases identical to TRBD1. Germline values: CDR1 SGHTA, CDR2 FQGTGA. The CDR3 sequence is 18 residues long. V shed 2 bases and J 2 bases; nucleotides not matched to a gene: 9. The CDR3 spells CASSLSGDREAYNSPLHF. CDR3 coding DNA: TGTGCCAGCAGCTTATCGGGGGACAGAGAAGCCTATAATTCACCCCTCCACTTT.

About this clonotype itself: One end of the junction does not line up with germline, which may come from a read error. The V and J genes are TRBV27 and TRBJ2-1, with 9 bases fitting TRBD2. CDR1 MNHEY and CDR2 SMNVEV come from the germline V gene (reference sequence). The CDR3 extends over 16 amino acids. The CDR3 reads CAGSFLATSGYNEQFF. The CDR3 DNA is TGTGCCGGCAGTTTTTTGGCGACTAGCGGATACAATGAGCAGTTCTTC.

The chain uses TRBV10-3 and TRBJ2-5, with TRBD1 matching 7 bases. The germline gives CDR1 ENHRY, CDR2 SYGVKD. J was trimmed by 5 bases and V by 8 bases; bases with no gene match: 11. The CDR3 runs 14 residues. This CDR3 reads CAIARQGDSETQYF. The DNA of the CDR3 is TGTGCCATCGCCAGACAGGGAGACTCGGAGACCCAGTACTTC.